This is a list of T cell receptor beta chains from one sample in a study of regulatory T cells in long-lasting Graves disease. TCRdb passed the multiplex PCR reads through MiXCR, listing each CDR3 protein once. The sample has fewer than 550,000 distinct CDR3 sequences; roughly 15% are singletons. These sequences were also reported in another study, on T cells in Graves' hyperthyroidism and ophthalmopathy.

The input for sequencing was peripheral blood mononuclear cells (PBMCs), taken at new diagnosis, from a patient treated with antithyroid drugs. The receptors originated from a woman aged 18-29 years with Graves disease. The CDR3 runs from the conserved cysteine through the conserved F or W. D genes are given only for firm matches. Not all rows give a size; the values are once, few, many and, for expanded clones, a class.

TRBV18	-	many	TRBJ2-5	CASSLRWDGQETQYF
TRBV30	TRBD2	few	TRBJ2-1	CAWSMSLAGVGYNEQFF
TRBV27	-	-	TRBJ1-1	CASREVGADMNTEAFF
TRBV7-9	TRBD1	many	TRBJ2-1	CASSLGQNNEQFF
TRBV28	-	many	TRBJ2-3	CASNSWETSTDTQYF
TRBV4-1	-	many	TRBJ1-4	CASSQGGTLNEKLFF
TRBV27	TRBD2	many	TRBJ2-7	CASRASGSIYEQYF
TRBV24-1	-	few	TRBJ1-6	CATSDSGRFAPLHF
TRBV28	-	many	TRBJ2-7	CASSFGSGVGYEQYF
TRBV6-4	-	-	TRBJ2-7	CASSERGASYEQYF
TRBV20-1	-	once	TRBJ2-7	CSASVGGHEQYF
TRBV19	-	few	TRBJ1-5	CASSIFMFSNQPQHF
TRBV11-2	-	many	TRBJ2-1	CASSLEIRVIGDNEQFF
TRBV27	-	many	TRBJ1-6	CASSFYDRPRSPLHF
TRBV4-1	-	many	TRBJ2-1	CASSQDFNRPISYNEQFF
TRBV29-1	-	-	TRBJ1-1	CSVEGIGGGMTEAFF
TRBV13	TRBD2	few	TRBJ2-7	CASSLRPLAGDYEQYF
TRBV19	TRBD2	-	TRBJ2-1	CASSEISGSGYNEQFF
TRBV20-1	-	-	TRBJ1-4	CSARLTGHSWGELFF
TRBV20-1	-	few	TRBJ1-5	CSAGTTGFRGSNQPQHF
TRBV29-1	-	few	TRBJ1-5	CSVGYHSNQPQHF
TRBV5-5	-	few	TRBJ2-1	CASSLDPIVNEQFF
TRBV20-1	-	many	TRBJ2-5	CSATPFSGAYETQYF
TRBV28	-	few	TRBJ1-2	CASSPPVNYGYTF
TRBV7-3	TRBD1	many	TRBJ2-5	CASSLGQVETQYF
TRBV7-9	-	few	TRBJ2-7	CASSLVGAVPKEQYF
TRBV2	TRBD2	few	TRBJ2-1	CASSEAGGSSYNEQFF
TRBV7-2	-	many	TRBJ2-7	CASSLVVQRHREQYF
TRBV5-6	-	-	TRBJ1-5	CASSAVRYQPQHF
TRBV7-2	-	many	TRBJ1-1	CASSSESGVNTEAFF
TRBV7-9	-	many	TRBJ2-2	CASSHPDTNTGELFF
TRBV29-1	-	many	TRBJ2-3	CSVEGGAASSTDTQYF
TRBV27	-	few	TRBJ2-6	CASSLSAGSPSGANVLTF
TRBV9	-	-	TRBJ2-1	CASSVFSSGSSYNEQFF
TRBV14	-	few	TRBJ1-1	CASSQRSGRGQGYGTEAFF
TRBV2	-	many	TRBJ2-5	CASRKETQYF
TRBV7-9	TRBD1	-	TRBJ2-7	CASSPTGEINYEQYF
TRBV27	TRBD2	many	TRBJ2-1	CASRTTSGRLYNEQFF
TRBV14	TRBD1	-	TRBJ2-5	CASSQAPTGKFQETQYF
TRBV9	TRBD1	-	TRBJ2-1	CASSATGTGFYNEQFF
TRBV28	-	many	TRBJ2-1	CASSFDGNEQFF
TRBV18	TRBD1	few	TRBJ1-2	CASSPFDRANYGYTF